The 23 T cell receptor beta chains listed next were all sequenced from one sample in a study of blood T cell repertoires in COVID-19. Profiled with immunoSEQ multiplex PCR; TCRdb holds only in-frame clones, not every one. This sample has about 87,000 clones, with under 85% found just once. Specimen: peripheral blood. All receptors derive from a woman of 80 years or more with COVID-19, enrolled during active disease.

As DNA, the CDR3 is TGTGCCAGCAGCGGGACAGGGATCGGAGATACGCAGTATTTT. It encodes CASSGTGIGDTQYF. The chain employs TRBV3-1 (or the pseudogene TRBV3-2) and TRBJ2-3; 9 bases fit TRBD1. J gave up 5 bases and V 5 bases, and 5 bases lay outside the gene matches. Per germline, CDR1 LGHDT and CDR2 YNNKEL (reference sequence). This CDR3 spans 14 amino acids.

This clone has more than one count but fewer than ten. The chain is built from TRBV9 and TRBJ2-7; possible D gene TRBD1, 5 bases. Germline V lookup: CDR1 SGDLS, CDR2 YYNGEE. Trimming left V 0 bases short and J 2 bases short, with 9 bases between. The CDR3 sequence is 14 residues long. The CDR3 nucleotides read TGTGCCAGCAGCGTAGGGCAGGGAACCTACGAGCAGTACTTC. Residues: CASSVGQGTYEQYF.

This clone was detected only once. This CDR3 reads CASSLGLSNTDTQYF. The DNA of the CDR3 is TGTGCCAGCAGCTTAGGACTATCCAACACAGATACGCAGTATTTT. This chain uses TRBV5-4 with TRBJ2-3, with D possibly TRBD2 on 6 matching bases. Trimming removed 2 bases from V and 2 bases from J, with 12 bases in between. CDR3 size: 15 residues. Germline CDR1 is SGHNT and CDR2 is YYREEE (reference sequence).

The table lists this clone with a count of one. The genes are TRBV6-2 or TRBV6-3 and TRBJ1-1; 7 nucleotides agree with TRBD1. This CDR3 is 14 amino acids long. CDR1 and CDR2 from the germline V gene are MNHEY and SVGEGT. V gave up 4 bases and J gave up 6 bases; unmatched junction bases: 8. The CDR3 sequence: CASSSIRGDSEAFF. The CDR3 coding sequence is TGTGCCAGCAGTTCCATCAGGGGGGACTCTGAAGCTTTCTTT.

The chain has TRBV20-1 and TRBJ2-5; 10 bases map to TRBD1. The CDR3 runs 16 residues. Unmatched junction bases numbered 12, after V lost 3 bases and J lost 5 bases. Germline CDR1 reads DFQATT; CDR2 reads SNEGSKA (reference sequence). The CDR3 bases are TGCAGTGCTAGTTCGGGACAGGGGTTTTTCGGGGAGACCCAGTACTTC. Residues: CSASSGQGFFGETQYF.

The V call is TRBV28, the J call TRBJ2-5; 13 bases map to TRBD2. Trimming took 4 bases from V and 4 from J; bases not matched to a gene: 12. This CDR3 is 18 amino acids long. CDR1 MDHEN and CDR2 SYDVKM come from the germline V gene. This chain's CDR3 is CASSYPLRLAGGRETQYF. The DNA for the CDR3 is TGTGCCAGCAGTTACCCTCTCCGACTAGCGGGAGGTCGAGAGACCCAGTACTTC. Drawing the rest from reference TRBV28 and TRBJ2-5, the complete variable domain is DVKVTQSSRYLVKRTGEKVFLECVQDMDHENMFWYRQDPGLGLRLIYFSYDVKMKEKGDIPEGYSVSREKKERFSLILESASTNQTSMYLCASSYPLRLAGGRETQYFGPGTRLLVL.

CDR3 sequence reads: CASSLEQGGYEQYF. In DNA form, the CDR3 reads TGTGCCAGCAGCTTAGAACAGGGGGGCTACGAGCAGTACTTC. V gene TRBV7-9 combines with J gene TRBJ2-7, with 8 bases lining up with TRBD1. V dropped 1 base and J dropped 3; count of bases not matched to a gene: 2. CDR3 length: 14 amino acids. Germline V gives CDR1 SEHNR, CDR2 FQNEAQ (reference sequence).

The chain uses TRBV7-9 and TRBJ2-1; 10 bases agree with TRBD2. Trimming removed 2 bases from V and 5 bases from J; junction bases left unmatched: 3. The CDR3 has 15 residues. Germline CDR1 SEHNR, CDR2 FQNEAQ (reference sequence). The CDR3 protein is CASSLTAGGDNEQFF. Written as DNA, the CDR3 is TGTGCCAGCAGCTTAACAGCGGGGGGGGACAATGAGCAGTTCTTC.

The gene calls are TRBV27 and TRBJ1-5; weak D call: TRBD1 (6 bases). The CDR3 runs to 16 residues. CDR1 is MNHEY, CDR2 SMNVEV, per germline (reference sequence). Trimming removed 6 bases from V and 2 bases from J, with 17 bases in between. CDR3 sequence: CASSQHREGGNQPQHF. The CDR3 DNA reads TGTGCCAGCAGCCAACACAGGGAGGGAGGCAATCAGCCCCAGCATTTT.

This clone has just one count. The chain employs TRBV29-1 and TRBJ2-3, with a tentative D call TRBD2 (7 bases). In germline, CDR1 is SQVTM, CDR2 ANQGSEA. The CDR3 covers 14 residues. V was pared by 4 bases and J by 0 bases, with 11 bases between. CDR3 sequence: CSVGGGLSTDTQYF. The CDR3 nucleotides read TGCAGCGTTGGGGGGGGCCTTAGCACAGATACGCAGTATTTT.

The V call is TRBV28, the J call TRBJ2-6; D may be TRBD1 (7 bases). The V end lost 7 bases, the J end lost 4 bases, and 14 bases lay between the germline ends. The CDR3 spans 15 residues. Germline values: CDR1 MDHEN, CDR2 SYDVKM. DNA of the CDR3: TGTGCCAGCACAGGGGGGTTAGGGGGGGCCAACGTCCTGACTTTC. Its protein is CASTGGLGGANVLTF.

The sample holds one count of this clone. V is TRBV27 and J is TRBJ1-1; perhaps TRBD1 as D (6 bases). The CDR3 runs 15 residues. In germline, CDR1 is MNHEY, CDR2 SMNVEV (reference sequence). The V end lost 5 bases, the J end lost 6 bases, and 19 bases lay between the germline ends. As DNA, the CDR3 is TGTGCCAGCAGTCCCCCGGGACAAAGAGTCGCTGAAGCTTTCTTT. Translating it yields CASSPPGQRVAEAFF.

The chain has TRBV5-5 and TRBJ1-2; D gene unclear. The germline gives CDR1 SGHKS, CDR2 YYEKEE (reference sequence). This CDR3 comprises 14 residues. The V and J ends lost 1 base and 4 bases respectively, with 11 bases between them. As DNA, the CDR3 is TGTGCCAGCAGCTTGTCATCGAGCGGCTATGGCTACACCTTC. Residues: CASSLSSSGYGYTF.

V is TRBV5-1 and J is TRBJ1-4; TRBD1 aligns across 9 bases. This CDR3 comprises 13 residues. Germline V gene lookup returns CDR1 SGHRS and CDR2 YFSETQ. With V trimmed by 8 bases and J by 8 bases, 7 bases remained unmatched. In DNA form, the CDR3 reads TGCGCCAGTAGACAGGGGGGCGTAGAAAAACTGTTTTTT. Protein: CASRQGGVEKLFF.

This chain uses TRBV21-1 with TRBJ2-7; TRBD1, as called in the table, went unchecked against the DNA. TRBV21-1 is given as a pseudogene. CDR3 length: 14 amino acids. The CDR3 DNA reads TGTGCCAGCAGCAGACAGCTTCTTATCTACGAGCAGTACTTC. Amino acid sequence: CASSRQLLIYEQYF.

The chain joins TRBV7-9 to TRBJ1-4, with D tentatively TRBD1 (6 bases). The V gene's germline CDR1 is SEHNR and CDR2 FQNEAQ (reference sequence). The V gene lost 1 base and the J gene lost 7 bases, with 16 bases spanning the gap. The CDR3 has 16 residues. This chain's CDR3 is CASSLEAQGSFEKLFF. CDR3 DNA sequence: TGTGCCAGCAGCTTAGAGGCCCAGGGGTCGTTTGAAAAACTGTTTTTT.

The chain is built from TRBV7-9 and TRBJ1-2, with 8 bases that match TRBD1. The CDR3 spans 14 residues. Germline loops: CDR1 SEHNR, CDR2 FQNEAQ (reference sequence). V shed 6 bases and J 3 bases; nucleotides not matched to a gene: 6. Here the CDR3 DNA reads TGTGCCAGCAGTCCAGGGGGCGAATACTATGGCTACACCTTC. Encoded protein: CASSPGGEYYGYTF.

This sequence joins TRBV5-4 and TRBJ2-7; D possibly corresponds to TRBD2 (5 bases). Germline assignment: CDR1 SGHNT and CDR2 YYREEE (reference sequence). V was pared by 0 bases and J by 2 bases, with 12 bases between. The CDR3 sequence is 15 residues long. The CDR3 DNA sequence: TGTGCCAGCAGCTTGGCCGGCGGGCGGACCTACGAGCAGTACTTC. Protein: CASSLAGGRTYEQYF. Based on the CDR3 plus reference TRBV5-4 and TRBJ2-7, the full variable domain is ETGVTQSPTHLIKTRGQQVTLRCSSQSGHNTVSWYQQALGQGPQFIFQYYREEENGRGNFPPRFSGLQFPNYSSELNVNALELDDSALYLCASSLAGGRTYEQYFGPGTRLTVT.

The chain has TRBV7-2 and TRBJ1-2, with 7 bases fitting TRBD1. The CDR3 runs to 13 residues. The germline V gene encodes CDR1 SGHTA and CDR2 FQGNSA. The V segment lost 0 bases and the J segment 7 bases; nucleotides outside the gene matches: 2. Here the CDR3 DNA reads TGTGCCAGCAGCTTAGCAGGGGGCAGTGGCTACACCTTC. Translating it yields CASSLAGGSGYTF.

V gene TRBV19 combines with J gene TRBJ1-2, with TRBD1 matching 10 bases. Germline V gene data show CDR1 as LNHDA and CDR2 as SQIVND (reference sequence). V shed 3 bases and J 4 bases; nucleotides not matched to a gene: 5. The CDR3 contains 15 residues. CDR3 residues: CASSIRDRGLYGYTF. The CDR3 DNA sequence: TGTGCCAGTAGTATCCGGGACAGGGGACTCTATGGCTACACCTTC.

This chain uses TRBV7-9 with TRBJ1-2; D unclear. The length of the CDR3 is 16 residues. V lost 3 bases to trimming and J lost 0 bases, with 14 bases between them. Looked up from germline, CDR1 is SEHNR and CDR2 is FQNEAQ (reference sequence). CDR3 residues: CASSFTQITANYGYTF. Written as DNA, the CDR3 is TGTGCCAGCAGCTTCACCCAAATAACTGCTAACTATGGCTACACCTTC.

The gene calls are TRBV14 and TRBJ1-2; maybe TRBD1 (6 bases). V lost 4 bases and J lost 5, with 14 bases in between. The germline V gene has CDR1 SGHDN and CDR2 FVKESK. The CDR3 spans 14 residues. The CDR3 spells CASSRYRTDYGYTF. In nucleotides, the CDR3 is TGTGCCAGCAGCCGCTACCGGACAGATTATGGCTACACCTTC.

The CDR3 loop is CASSYDRGRETQYF. The DNA for the CDR3 is TGTGCCAGCAGCTACGACAGGGGTCGGGAGACCCAGTACTTC. The J gene is TRBJ2-5, the V gene TRBV7-2, with TRBD1 identical over 8 bases. The CDR3 totals 14 residues. Trimming took 4 bases from V and 5 from J; bases not matched to a gene: 6. CDR1 is SGHTA, CDR2 FQGNSA, per germline.